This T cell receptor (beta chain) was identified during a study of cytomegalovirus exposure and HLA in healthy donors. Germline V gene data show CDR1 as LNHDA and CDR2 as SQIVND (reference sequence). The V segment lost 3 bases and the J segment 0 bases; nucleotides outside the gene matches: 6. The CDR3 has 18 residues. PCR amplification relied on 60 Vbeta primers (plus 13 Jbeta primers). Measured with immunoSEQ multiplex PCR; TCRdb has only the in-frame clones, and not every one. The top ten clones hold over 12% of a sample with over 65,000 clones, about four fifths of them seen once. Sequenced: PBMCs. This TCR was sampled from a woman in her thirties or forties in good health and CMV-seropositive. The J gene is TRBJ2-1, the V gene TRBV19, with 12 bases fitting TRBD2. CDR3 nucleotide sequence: TGTGCCAGTAGTATTTCTAGCGGGAGGGCCTTCTCCTACAATGAGCAGTTCTTC. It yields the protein CASSISSGRAFSYNEQFF.